Each of the 32 T cell receptor beta chains below was sequenced from the same sample in a study of T cells in Graves' hyperthyroidism and ophthalmopathy. TCR beta CDR3 sequences were amplified from RNA transcripts. The HTBI primer set served for first-round RT-PCR of the TCR CDR3. TCRdb called the multiplex PCR reads again in MiXCR, with one record for every CDR3 protein. This sample has around 290,000 distinct CDR3 sequences, with around 13% found just once. The sequencing input was blood. Source of these receptors: a middle-aged woman with Graves' hyperthyroidism.

In its sample, this clonotype was seen many times. The J gene is TRBJ2-7, the V gene TRBV27; unclear D gene. CDR1 and CDR2 (germline): MNHEY, SMNVEV (reference sequence). Deletions cut 3 bases from V and 6 bases from J, with 12 bases between. The CDR3 has 13 amino acids. This chain's CDR3 is CASSFFPGREQYF. The CDR3 DNA reads as TGTGCCAGCAGTTTCTTCCCGGGCCGCGAGCAGTACTTC.

This clonotype was recorded many times. This CDR3 is CASSYVAGGREQYF. The CDR3 DNA reads TGTGCCAGCAGTTACGTAGCGGGAGGGAGGGAGCAGTACTTC. This chain uses TRBV6-5 with TRBJ2-7; 11 bases are a match to TRBD2. Germline V gene lookup returns CDR1 MNHEY and CDR2 SVGAGI. This CDR3 comprises 14 residues. V was pared by 2 bases and J by 7 bases, with 4 bases of the junction left unmatched.

This clonotype was picked up many times. The chain employs TRBV11-2 and TRBJ1-2; perhaps TRBD1 as D (5 bases). Germline-derived CDR1 and CDR2 are SGHAT and FQNNGV. The CDR3 is 13 residues long. The V gene lost 2 bases and the J gene lost 4 bases, with 8 bases spanning the gap. CDR3 loop: CASSLPQGYGYTF. The CDR3 DNA follows: TGTGCCAGCAGCTTACCCCAGGGCTATGGCTACACCTTC.

This clonotype appeared many times. The chain combines TRBV28 with TRBJ2-5; D possibly matches TRBD1 or TRBD2 (7 bases each). The CDR3 sequence is 14 residues long. CDR1 is MDHEN, CDR2 SYDVKM, per germline. The V gene lost 8 bases and the J gene lost 1 base, with 14 bases spanning the gap. CDR3 amino acids: CASRAGDSQETQYF. The CDR3 DNA is TGTGCCAGCCGCGCGGGGGACAGCCAAGAGACCCAGTACTTC.

The table lists this clonotype with many counts. V and J are TRBV28 and TRBJ2-4, with D unclear. The CDR3 has 12 residues. The germline V gene has CDR1 MDHEN and CDR2 SYDVKM. The V end was cut by 6 bases, the J end by 6 bases, with 9 bases between. The CDR3 sequence: CASRTDLNIQYF. The DNA for the CDR3 is TGTGCCAGCAGGACGGACCTAAACATTCAGTACTTC.

This clonotype was counted ten times or more. This sequence joins TRBV5-8 and TRBJ2-3; 10 bases match TRBD1. The germline V gene encodes CDR1 SGHTS and CDR2 YDEGEE. V trimming: 5 bases; J trimming: 4 bases; junction bases outside the gene matches: 7. The CDR3 extends over 15 amino acids. The CDR3 nucleotides read TGTGCCAGCAGTTTCCGGGACAGGGGAGCAGATACGCAGTATTTT. Its translation: CASSFRDRGADTQYF.

This sequence joins TRBV4-1 and TRBJ2-5; 7 positions match TRBD2. The CDR3 sequence is 15 residues long. Unmatched junction bases numbered 7, after V lost 1 base and J lost 5 bases. Germline lookup yields CDR1 MGHRA and CDR2 YSYEKL. The CDR3 DNA follows: TGCGCCAGCAGCCAAGTCGCGGGAGTTGGGGAGACCCAGTACTTC. This sequence encodes CASSQVAGVGETQYF.

This rearrangement joins TRBV7-2 to TRBJ1-1, with D perhaps matching TRBD1 (5 bases). Between the trimmed V and J ends, which lost 5 bases and 4 bases, there was a span of 11 bases. Germline V gene lookup returns CDR1 SGHTA and CDR2 FQGNSA. The CDR3 is 13 residues long. CDR3 residues: CASSGGAGTEAFF. Here the CDR3 DNA reads TGTGCCAGCAGCGGAGGGGCAGGCACTGAAGCTTTCTTT.

The V gene is TRBV7-9, the J gene TRBJ2-7; D possibly corresponds to TRBD2 (5 bases). CDR1 SEHNR and CDR2 FQNEAQ come from the germline V gene (reference sequence). This CDR3 comprises 16 residues. Trimming removed 0 bases at V and 2 bases at J, with 14 bases between. The CDR3 spells CASSLAPTRIPYEQYF. The CDR3 nucleotides read TGTGCCAGCAGCTTAGCGCCCACTAGAATCCCCTACGAGCAGTACTTC.

This clonotype was observed at least ten times. The chain couples TRBV11-2 to TRBJ2-5; D not resolved. V shed 4 bases and J shed 2 bases, with 11 bases lying between them. CDR1 is SGHAT and CDR2 is FQNNGV in the germline V gene. CDR3 size: 14 residues. This CDR3 is CASSSRAMQETQYF. The CDR3 DNA sequence: TGTGCCAGCAGCTCCCGGGCCATGCAAGAGACCCAGTACTTC.

This clonotype was seen a handful of times. In nucleotides, the CDR3 is TGTGCCAGTAGTTCAGGAGAAAGAAATACGCAGTATTTT. This translates into CASSSGERNTQYF. This chain joins TRBV19 and TRBJ2-3; D not certain. Germline V gene lookup returns CDR1 LNHDA and CDR2 SQIVND (reference sequence). V shed 5 bases and J shed 7 bases, with 13 bases lying between them. This CDR3 contains 13 residues.

This clonotype was picked up many times. The chain uses TRBV2 and TRBJ2-5, with 8 nucleotides matching TRBD1. V was pared by 5 bases and J by 5 bases, with 7 bases of the junction left unmatched. The CDR3 runs 14 residues. The germline V gene has CDR1 SNHLY and CDR2 FYNNEI. This CDR3 is CASSSRTGLETQYF. The CDR3 DNA reads TGTGCCAGCAGTTCCAGGACAGGGCTGGAGACCCAGTACTTC.

This clonotype appeared many times. The CDR3 region has the DNA TGCAGCGTTGGCCCTAGTAATGCAGATACGCAGTATTTT. Amino acids: CSVGPSNADTQYF. This rearrangement joins TRBV29-1 to TRBJ2-3, with no clear D. The V end lost 4 bases, the J end lost 4 bases, and 12 bases lay between the germline ends. The CDR3 is 13 residues long. Germline V CDR1 and CDR2: SQVTM, ANQGSEA.

This clonotype came up many times. The chain joins TRBV6-1 to TRBJ2-1; D remains unclear. The CDR3 length is 16 residues. V was clipped by 1 base and J by 1 base, with 11 bases between them. CDR1 and CDR2 from the germline V gene are MNHNS and SASEGT. DNA for the CDR3: TGTGCCAGCAGTGAAGACGGGTTCGTTTCCTACAATGAGCAGTTCTTC. Its protein product is CASSEDGFVSYNEQFF.

This clonotype was counted many times. The chain is built from TRBV12-3 or TRBV12-4 and TRBJ1-1, with 11 bases matching TRBD1. The CDR3 loop spans 14 amino acids. The V and J ends lost 5 bases and 4 bases, in that order; junction bases with no gene match: 3. CDR3 residues: CASSGQGAGTEAFF. CDR3 coding DNA: TGTGCCAGCAGTGGACAGGGGGCGGGCACTGAAGCTTTCTTT.

The chain has TRBV7-2 and TRBJ2-4; 7 nucleotides align to TRBD2. Trimming at V came to 0 bases and at J to 1 base, leaving 6 bases not matched to a gene. CDR1 is SGHTA, CDR2 FQGNSA, per germline. This CDR3 is 17 amino acids long. The CDR3 region has the DNA TGTGCCAGCAGCTTAGCGAGTCAGGGAGGGGCCAAAAACATTCAGTACTTC. It yields the protein CASSLASQGGAKNIQYF.

This clonotype was counted many times. V and J are TRBV20-1 and TRBJ1-2, with D tentatively TRBD1 (5 bases). Deletions cut 1 base from V and 2 bases from J, with 11 bases between. The germline CDR1 and CDR2 sequences are DFQATT and SNEGSKA (reference sequence). The CDR3 sequence is 14 residues long. The CDR3 sequence: CSARVGGGNYGYTF. The CDR3 DNA is TGCAGTGCTAGAGTTGGGGGGGGGAACTATGGCTACACCTTC.

This clonotype was picked up many times. The rearrangement links TRBV5-5 to TRBJ2-7, with TRBD2 matching 11 bases. Germline trimming cut 4 bases from V and 2 bases from J; bases unmatched to any gene: 17. There are 19 residues in the CDR3. Germline-derived CDR1 and CDR2 are SGHKS and YYEKEE (reference sequence). The chain's CDR3 is CASSTGGTSGTRPPYEQYF. The CDR3 DNA follows: TGTGCCAGCAGCACCGGGGGGACTAGCGGTACCCGACCCCCCTACGAGCAGTACTTC.

Only a few counts were recorded for this clonotype. J is TRBJ1-2 and V is TRBV29-1; 10 bases agree with TRBD1. The ends lost 3 bases at V and 5 bases at J; junction bases unmatched: 0. The CDR3 is made up of 12 amino acids. In germline, CDR1 is SQVTM, CDR2 ANQGSEA. The CDR3 here is CSVEGQGYGYTF. The CDR3 DNA follows: TGCAGCGTTGAGGGACAGGGGTATGGCTACACCTTC.

The chain combines TRBV10-2 with TRBJ1-6, with a weak D call TRBD1 (5 bases). V shed 10 bases and J shed 6 bases, with 13 bases lying between them. Germline CDR1 reads WSHSY; CDR2 reads SAAADI. CDR3 size: 13 residues. CDR3 region: CATLGTANSPLHF. The CDR3 DNA reads TGCGCCACCTTAGGGACCGCTAATTCACCCCTCCACTTT.

This clonotype appeared a few times. The chain links TRBV6-1 to TRBJ1-2; D perhaps matches TRBD1 (5 bases). Germline values: CDR1 MNHNS, CDR2 SASEGT. Trimming took 8 bases from V and 8 from J, leaving 12 bases between them. The CDR3 totals 11 residues. The CDR3 region is CASGRADGYTF. CDR3 coding DNA: TGTGCCAGCGGCAGGGCTGACGGCTACACCTTC.

This clonotype was observed a few times. V is TRBV6-2 or TRBV6-3 and J is TRBJ2-3, with 7 bases that match TRBD1. The CDR3 loop spans 14 amino acids. V lost 6 bases to trimming and J lost 3 bases; unmatched junction nucleotides: 6. Germline V CDR1 and CDR2: MNHEY, SVGEGT. The DNA for the CDR3 is TGTGCCAGCAGGAACAGGGGCGGGACAGATACGCAGTATTTT. Protein product: CASRNRGGTDTQYF.

This clonotype appeared many times. The chain uses TRBV2 and TRBJ1-2; perhaps TRBD1 as D (5 bases). V was pared by 3 bases and J by 0 bases, with 20 bases between. This CDR3 is 18 amino acids long. The germline V gene encodes CDR1 SNHLY and CDR2 FYNNEI. The chain's CDR3 is CASSEMAQGDLANYGYTF. For the CDR3, the DNA is TGTGCCAGCAGTGAGATGGCACAAGGGGACCTCGCTAACTATGGCTACACCTTC.

This chain links TRBV19 with TRBJ1-4; D unclear. The CDR3 is made up of 15 amino acids. Looked up from germline, CDR1 is LNHDA and CDR2 is SQIVND (reference sequence). Trimming removed 0 bases at V and 4 bases at J, with 9 bases between. The CDR3 sequence: CASSIERSINEKLFF. CDR3 sequence (DNA): TGTGCCAGTAGTATAGAGCGGTCCATTAATGAAAAACTGTTTTTT. Based on the CDR3 plus reference TRBV19 and TRBJ1-4, the full variable domain is DGGITQSPKYLFRKEGQNVTLSCEQNLNHDAMYWYRQDPGQGLRLIYYSQIVNDFQKGDIAEGYSVSREKKESFPLTVTSAQKNPTAFYLCASSIERSINEKLFFGSGTQLSVL.

This clonotype came up many times. This chain links TRBV29-1 with TRBJ1-3, with 7 bases that match TRBD1. The V gene's germline CDR1 is SQVTM and CDR2 ANQGSEA. Trimming removed 6 bases from V and 3 bases from J; junction bases left unmatched: 8. The CDR3 length is 14 residues. The CDR3 here is CSVETGSVGNTIYF. The CDR3 nucleotides are TGCAGCGTGGAGACAGGGAGTGTTGGAAACACCATATATTTT.

This clonotype was recorded at least ten times. V usage is TRBV24-1 and J usage is TRBJ2-1; 9 nucleotides match TRBD2. Looked up from germline, CDR1 is KGHDR and CDR2 is SFDVKD. The CDR3 has 15 amino acids. Trimming took 5 bases from V and 4 from J; bases not matched to a gene: 5. In nucleotides, the CDR3 is TGTGCCACCAGTGCCTCTAGCGGGATATACAATGAGCAGTTCTTC. Amino acid sequence: CATSASSGIYNEQFF.

This clonotype was seen many times. This sequence joins TRBV12-3 or TRBV12-4 and TRBJ1-6; no clear D gene. The CDR3 spans 13 residues. V dropped 3 bases and J dropped 13 bases, with 13 bases sitting between them. CDR3 sequence: CASSFGRVTPLHF. The DNA for the CDR3 is TGTGCCAGCAGTTTTGGGCGGGTAACGCCCCTCCACTTT.

This clonotype was recorded many times. This chain uses TRBV6-1 with TRBJ1-1; D gene unclear. Trimming took 7 bases from V and 2 from J, leaving 17 bases between them. The CDR3 is 15 amino acids. Germline V CDR1 and CDR2: MNHNS, SASEGT. CDR3 sequence (DNA): TGTGCCAGCATCCGGCCGAGAGGGCAAAACACTGAAGCTTTCTTT. The encoded protein is CASIRPRGQNTEAFF.

This clonotype showed up many times. This rearrangement joins TRBV12-5 to TRBJ2-1; D call uncertain. Germline V lookup: CDR1 LGHNT, CDR2 FRNRAP. This CDR3 is built from 12 residues. The V end was cut by 0 bases, the J end by 9 bases, with 6 bases between. The CDR3 DNA reads as TGTGCTAGTGGTTTGGTATATGGTGAGCAGTTCTTC. Amino acid sequence: CASGLVYGEQFF.

Ten or more counts support this clonotype. The rearrangement links TRBV29-1 to TRBJ2-5; possibly TRBD1 for D (5 bases). CDR1 and CDR2 (germline): SQVTM, ANQGSEA. The CDR3 extends over 14 amino acids. V was pared by 6 bases and J by 3 bases, with 17 bases between. The CDR3 DNA reads TGCAGCGTAGAACCTGACAGTTCAGAAGAGACCCAGTACTTC. This encodes CSVEPDSSEETQYF.

There are many counts of this clonotype. J is TRBJ1-1 and V is TRBV19, with D uncertain. Germline V gene data show CDR1 as LNHDA and CDR2 as SQIVND (reference sequence). The CDR3 runs to 14 residues. The V end was cut by 7 bases, the J end by 3 bases, with 15 bases between. CDR3 sequence: CASMTSPGDTEAFF. CDR3 bases: TGTGCCAGTATGACATCCCCTGGGGACACTGAAGCTTTCTTT.

This clonotype was detected many times. V and J are TRBV20-1 and TRBJ1-2, with D maybe TRBD1 (6 bases). CDR1 is DFQATT and CDR2 is SNEGSKA in the germline V gene (reference sequence). CDR3 length: 13 amino acids. V was shortened by 3 bases and J by 3 bases, with 11 bases between the two germline ends. The DNA for the CDR3 is TGCAGTGCTAGGCGGACAGATTACTATGGCTACACCTTC. Its translation: CSARRTDYYGYTF.